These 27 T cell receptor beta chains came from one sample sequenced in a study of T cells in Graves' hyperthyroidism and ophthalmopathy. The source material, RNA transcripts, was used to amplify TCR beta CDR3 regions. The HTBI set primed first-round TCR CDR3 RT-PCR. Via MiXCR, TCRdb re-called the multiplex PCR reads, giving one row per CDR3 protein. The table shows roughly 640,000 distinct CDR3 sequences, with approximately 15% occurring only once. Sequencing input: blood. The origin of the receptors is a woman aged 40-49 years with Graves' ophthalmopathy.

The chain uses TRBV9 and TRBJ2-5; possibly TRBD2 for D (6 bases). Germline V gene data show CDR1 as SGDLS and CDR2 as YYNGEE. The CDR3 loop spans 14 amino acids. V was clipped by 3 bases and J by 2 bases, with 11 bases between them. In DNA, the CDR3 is TGTGCCAGCAGCGCCGGGGACTGGCAAGAGACCCAGTACTTC. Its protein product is CASSAGDWQETQYF.

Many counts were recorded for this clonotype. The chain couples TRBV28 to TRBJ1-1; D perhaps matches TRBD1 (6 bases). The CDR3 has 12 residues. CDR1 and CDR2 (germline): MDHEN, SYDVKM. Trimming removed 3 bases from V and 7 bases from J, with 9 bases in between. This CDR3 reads CASSFGQNEAFF. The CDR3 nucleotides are TGTGCCAGCAGTTTCGGACAGAATGAAGCTTTCTTT.

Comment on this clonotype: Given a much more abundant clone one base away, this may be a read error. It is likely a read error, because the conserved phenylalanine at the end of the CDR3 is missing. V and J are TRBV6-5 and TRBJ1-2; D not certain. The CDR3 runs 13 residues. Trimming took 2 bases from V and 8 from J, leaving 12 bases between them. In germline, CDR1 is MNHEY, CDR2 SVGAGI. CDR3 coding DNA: TGTGCCAGCAGTTACGTTCCCGAGGAGGGCTACACCCTC. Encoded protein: CASSYVPEEGYTL.

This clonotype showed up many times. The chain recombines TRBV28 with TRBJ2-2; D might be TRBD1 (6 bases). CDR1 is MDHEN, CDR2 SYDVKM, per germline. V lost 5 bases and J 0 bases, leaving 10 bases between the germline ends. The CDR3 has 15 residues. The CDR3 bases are TGTGCCAGCAGTAACAGGGACGCGAACACCGGGGAGCTGTTTTTT. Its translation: CASSNRDANTGELFF. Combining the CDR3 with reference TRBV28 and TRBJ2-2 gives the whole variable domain DVKVTQSSRYLVKRTGEKVFLECVQDMDHENMFWYRQDPGLGLRLIYFSYDVKMKEKGDIPEGYSVSREKKERFSLILESASTNQTSMYLCASSNRDANTGELFFGEGSRLTVL.

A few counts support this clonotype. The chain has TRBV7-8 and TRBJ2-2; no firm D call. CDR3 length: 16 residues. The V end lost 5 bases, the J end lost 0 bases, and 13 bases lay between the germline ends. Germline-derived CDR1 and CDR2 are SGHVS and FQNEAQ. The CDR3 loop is CASSLIRGANTGELFF. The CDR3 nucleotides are TGTGCCAGCAGCCTAATTCGCGGCGCGAACACCGGGGAGCTGTTTTTT.

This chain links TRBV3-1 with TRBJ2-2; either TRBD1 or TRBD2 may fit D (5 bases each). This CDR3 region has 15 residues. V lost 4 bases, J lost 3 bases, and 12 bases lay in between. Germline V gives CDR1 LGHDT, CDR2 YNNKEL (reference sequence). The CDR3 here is CASSPDVGDTGELFF. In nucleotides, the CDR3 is TGTGCCAGCAGCCCGGATGTGGGGGACACCGGGGAGCTGTTTTTT. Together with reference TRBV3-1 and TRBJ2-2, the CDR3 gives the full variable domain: DTAVSQTPKYLVTQMGNDKSIKCEQNLGHDTMYWYKQDSKKFLKIMFSYNNKELIINETVPNRFSPKSPDKAHLNLHINSLELGDSAVYFCASSPDVGDTGELFFGEGSRLTVL.

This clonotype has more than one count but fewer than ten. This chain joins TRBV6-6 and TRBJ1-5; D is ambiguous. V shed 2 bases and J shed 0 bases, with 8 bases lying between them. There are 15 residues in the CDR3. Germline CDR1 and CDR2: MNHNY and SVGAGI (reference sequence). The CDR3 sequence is CASSYPGYSNQPQHF. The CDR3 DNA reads TGTGCCAGCAGTTACCCCGGGTATAGCAATCAGCCCCAGCATTTT.

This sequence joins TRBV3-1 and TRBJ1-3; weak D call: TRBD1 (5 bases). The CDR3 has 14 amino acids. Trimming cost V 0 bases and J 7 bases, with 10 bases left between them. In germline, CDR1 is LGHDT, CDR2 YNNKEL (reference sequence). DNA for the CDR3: TGTGCCAGCAGCCAAGATCCAGGGAGGAACACCATATATTTT. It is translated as CASSQDPGRNTIYF.

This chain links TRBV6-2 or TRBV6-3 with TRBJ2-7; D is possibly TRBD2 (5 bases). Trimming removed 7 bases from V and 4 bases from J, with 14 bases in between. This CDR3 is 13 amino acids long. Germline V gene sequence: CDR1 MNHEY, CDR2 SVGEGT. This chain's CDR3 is CASMGLALYEQYF. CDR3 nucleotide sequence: TGTGCCAGCATGGGATTAGCGTTATACGAGCAGTACTTC.

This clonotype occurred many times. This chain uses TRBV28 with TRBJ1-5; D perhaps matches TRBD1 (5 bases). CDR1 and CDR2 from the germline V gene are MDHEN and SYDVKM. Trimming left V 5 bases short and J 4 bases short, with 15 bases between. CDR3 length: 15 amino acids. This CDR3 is CASSPQTGPNQPQHF. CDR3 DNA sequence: TGTGCCAGCAGTCCTCAAACGGGACCGAATCAGCCCCAGCATTTT.

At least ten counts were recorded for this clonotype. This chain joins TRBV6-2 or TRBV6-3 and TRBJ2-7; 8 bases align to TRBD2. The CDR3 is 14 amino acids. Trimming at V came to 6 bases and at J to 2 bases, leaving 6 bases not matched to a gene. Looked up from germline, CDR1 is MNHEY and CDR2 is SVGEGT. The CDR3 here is CASSHLAGPYEQYF. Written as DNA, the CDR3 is TGTGCCAGCAGCCACCTAGCGGGCCCCTACGAGCAGTACTTC.

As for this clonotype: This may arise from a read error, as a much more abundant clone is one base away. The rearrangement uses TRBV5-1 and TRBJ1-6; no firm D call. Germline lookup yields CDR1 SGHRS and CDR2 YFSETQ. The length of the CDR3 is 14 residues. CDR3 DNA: TGCGTCAGCAGCTTGGATGGAGGGAATTCACCCCTCCACTTT. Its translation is CVSSLDGGNSPLHF.

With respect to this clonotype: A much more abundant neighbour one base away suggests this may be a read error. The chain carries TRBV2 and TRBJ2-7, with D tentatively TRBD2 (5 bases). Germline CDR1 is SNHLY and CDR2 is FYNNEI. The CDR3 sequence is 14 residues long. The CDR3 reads CASKSAGSSHEQYF. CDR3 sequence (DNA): TGTGCCAGCAAAAGCGCGGGTAGCTCCCACGAGCAGTACTTC.

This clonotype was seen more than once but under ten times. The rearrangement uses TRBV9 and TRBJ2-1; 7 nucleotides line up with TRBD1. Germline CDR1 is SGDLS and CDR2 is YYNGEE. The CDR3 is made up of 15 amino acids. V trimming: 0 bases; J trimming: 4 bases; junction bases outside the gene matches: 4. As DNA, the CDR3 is TGTGCCAGCAGCGTAGCCGGGACAGCTTACAATGAGCAGTTCTTC. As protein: CASSVAGTAYNEQFF.

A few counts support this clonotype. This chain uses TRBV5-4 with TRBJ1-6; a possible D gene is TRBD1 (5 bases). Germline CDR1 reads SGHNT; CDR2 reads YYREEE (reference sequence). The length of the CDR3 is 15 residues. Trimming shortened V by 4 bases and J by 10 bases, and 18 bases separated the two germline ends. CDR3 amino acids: CASSQSRVAGSPLHF. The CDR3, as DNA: TGTGCCAGCAGCCAGTCCAGGGTTGCGGGGTCACCCCTCCACTTT.

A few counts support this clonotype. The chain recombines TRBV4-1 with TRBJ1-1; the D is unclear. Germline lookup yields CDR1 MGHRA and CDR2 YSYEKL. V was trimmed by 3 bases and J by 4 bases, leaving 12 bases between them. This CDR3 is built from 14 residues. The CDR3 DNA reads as TGCGCCAGCAGCCAGGGTCCGTTGCTCACTGAAGCTTTCTTT. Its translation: CASSQGPLLTEAFF.

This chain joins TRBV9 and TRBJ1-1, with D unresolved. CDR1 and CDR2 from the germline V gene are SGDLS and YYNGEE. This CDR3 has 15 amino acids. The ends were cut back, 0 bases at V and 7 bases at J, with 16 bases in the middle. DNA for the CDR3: TGTGCCAGCAGCGTAGATATCGGTATGGGGTTTGAAGCTTTCTTT. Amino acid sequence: CASSVDIGMGFEAFF.

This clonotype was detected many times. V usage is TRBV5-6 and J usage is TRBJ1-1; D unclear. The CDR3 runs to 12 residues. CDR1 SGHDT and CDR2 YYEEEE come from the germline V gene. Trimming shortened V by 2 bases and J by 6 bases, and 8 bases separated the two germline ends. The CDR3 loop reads CASSLWAAEAFF. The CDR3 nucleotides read TGTGCCAGCAGCTTATGGGCCGCTGAAGCTTTCTTT.

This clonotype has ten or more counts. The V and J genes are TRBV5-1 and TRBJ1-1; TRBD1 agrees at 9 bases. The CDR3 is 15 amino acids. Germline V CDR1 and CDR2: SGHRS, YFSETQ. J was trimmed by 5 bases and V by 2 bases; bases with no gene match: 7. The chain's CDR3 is CASSLFRGQGTEAFF. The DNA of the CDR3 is TGCGCCAGCAGCTTATTCCGAGGACAGGGGACTGAAGCTTTCTTT.

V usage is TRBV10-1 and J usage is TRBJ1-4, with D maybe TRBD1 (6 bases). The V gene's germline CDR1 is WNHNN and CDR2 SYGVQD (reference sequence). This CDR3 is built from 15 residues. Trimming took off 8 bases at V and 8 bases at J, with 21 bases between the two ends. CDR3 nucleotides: TGCGCCAGCGGTCGCCTGCAGGGGATGTCAGAAAAACTGTTTTTT. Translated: CASGRLQGMSEKLFF.

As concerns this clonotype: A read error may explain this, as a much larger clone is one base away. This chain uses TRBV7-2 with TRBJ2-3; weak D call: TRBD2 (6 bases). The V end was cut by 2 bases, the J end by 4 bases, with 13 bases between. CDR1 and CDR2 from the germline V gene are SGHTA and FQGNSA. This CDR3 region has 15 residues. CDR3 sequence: CASSLLGSIPDTQYF. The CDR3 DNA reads TGTGCCAGCAGCTTACTCGGGAGTATCCCAGATACGCAGTATTTT.

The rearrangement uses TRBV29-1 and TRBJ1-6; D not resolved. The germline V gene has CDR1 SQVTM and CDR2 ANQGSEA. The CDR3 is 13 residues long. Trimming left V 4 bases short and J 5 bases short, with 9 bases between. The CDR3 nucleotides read TGCAGCGTTGGGGCAACCAATAATTCACCCCTCCACTTT. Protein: CSVGATNNSPLHF.

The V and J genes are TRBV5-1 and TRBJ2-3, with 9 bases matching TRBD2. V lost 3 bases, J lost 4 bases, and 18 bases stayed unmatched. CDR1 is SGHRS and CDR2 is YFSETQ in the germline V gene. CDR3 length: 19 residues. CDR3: CASSYTGRLAGRGADTQYF. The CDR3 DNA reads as TGCGCCAGCAGCTACACAGGACGGCTAGCGGGAAGGGGGGCAGATACGCAGTATTTT.

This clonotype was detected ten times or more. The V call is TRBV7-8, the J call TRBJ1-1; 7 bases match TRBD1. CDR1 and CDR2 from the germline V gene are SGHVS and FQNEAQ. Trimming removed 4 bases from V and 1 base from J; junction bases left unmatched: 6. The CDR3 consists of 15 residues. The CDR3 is CASSSGDSQNTEAFF. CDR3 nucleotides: TGTGCCAGCAGCTCCGGGGACAGCCAGAACACTGAAGCTTTCTTT.

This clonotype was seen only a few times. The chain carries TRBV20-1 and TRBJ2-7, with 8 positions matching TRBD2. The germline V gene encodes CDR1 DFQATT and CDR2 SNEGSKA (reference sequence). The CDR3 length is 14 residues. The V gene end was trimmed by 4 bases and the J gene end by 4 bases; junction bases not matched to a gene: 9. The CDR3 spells CSATPQREWYEQYF. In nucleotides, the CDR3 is TGCAGTGCTACCCCACAGCGGGAGTGGTACGAGCAGTACTTC.

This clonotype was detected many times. The CDR3 DNA follows: TGTGCCAGCAGCTTACAGAGGGATTCACCCCTCCACTTT. Protein sequence: CASSLQRDSPLHF. The chain uses TRBV7-3 and TRBJ1-6; D unresolved. This CDR3 comprises 13 residues. V lost 2 bases and J lost 8, with 7 bases in between. The germline CDR1 and CDR2 sequences are SGHTA and FQGTGA.

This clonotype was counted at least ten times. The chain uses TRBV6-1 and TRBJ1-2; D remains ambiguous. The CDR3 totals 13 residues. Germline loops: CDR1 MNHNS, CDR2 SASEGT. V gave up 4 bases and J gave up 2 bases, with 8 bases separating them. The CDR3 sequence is CASSVGQNYGYTF. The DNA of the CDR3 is TGTGCCAGCAGTGTTGGTCAGAACTATGGCTACACCTTC.